This T cell receptor (beta chain) was recorded in a study of early T cells in non-severe SARS-CoV-2 infection (dated by TCRdb to the early 2020s). Turning to the overall study: Bulk RNA from unsorted whole blood was used for TCR sequencing, so alpha and beta chains could not be paired.

There are 16 amino acids in the CDR3, from cysteine to phenylalanine inclusive. The CDR3 DNA has 48 bases and is translated from base 1. V sheds 6 bases and J sheds 4 bases, leaving 16 bases between their ends. The germline V gene (reference sequence) sets CDR1 to LGHDT and CDR2 to YNNKEL. A case-control design nested within a healthcare worker cohort in London, UK, was used, with weekly nasopharyngeal swab PCR tests and blood sampling performed. Healthcare workers were enrolled in the week of the UK lockdown, from 23 to 31 March 2020, and were followed every week for up to 16 weeks. Overall study outcomes, separate from this receptor: VDJdb matching was skewed toward anti-spike CD8 responses and likely underestimated virus-specific expansions by missing private and CD4 specificities.

Notes on this clonotype: Its antigen specificity is not known. Base-call qualities are not available, and no considerably larger clone is one nucleotide away.

Library preparation was by 5' RACE. The instrument given in TCRdb is NextSeq 500. The TCR library protocol attached unique molecular identifiers to individual cDNA molecules to correct for sequencing error and PCR bias. Sequencing covered both TCR alpha and beta chains, and within each sample the abundances of alpha and beta sequences were tightly co-correlated. As for how the authors treated the data: Decombinator V4 was used to perform V gene, J gene and CDR3 annotation of TCR sequences. TCRs were defined as expanded if a significant change between any two time points was detected under a Poisson model with p below 0.0001. TCR abundances were normalised to the total number of TCRs sequenced per sample and expressed as counts per million. TRAV1-2 paired with TRAJ12, TRAJ20 or TRAJ33 defined MAIT TCRs, while TRAV10 paired with TRAJ18 defined iNKT TCRs. VDJdb, accessed 1 November 2021, was searched for CMV, EBV and SARS-CoV-2 annotated TCRs, with TCRs annotated for multiple antigens excluded. TCRdb cleaned the public reads at Q25 with fastp, built clones with MiXCR and kept in-frame beta chains. CDR3 protein sequences are deduplicated, and each keeps its most common genes and DNA. The V and J calls come from TCRdb's annotation, not from the publication. The sample records some 80,000 distinct CDR3 sequences, about 12% of which are singletons. Together, the top ten hold less than 8.5% of the sample.

The sequence was collected from an adult who was a healthcare worker with PCR-confirmed SARS-CoV-2 infection or an uninfected control (not recorded which). Source material: whole blood. This sequence uses TRBV3-1 and TRBJ1-6; TRBD1 is a possible D gene, resting on 5 matching bases. The DNA sequence reads TGTGCCAGCAGTCTTGAACGACAGCCTTATAATTCACCCCTCCACTTT. The resulting protein is CASSLERQPYNSPLHF.